This entry lists 24 T cell receptor beta chains sequenced from one sample in a study of T cells expressing NK-cell markers. TCRdb processed the 5' RACE reads again and assigns one entry to each CDR3 protein, with no DNA. Its table records about half a million distinct CDR3 sequences. Sequencing was done on a sample of blood T cells: a sorted CD56 or NKG2C T cell subset, CD4+ or CD8+ T cells, or bulk PBMC T cells (not recorded which). The receptors were gathered from a woman between 45 and 60 years old in good health.

V gene TRBV6-5 combines with J gene TRBJ2-2. Germline-derived CDR1 and CDR2 are MNHEY and SVGAGI. The CDR3 runs 12 residues. CDR3 sequence reads: CASRTPTGELFF.

This CDR3 reads CASSFTPGGNNEQFF. This rearrangement joins TRBV7-3 to TRBJ2-1; TCRdb proposes TRBD2, but this gene call is untestable without DNA. Germline CDR1 and CDR2: SGHTA and FQGTGA. This CDR3 has 15 amino acids.

The genes are TRBV4-1 and TRBJ2-7. CDR3 length equals 14 residues. Germline V gene data show CDR1 as MGHRA and CDR2 as YSYEKL. This CDR3 reads CASSQLVSLYEQYF.

The rearrangement links TRBV12-3 or TRBV12-4 to TRBJ2-1; TCRdb calls TRBD2, which cannot be checked without DNA. This CDR3 contains 17 residues. The CDR3 reads CASSFLLAGGGGNEQFF.

This chain uses TRBV29-1 with TRBJ2-1; there is no DNA to check the TCRdb D call of TRBD2. The CDR3 sequence is 15 residues long. Per the germline V gene, CDR1 is SQVTM and CDR2 is ANQGSEA. The CDR3 reads CSVSLLAVARNEQFF.

CDR3 protein: CASSGGLLGLLSSYNEQFF. The chain employs TRBV5-1 and TRBJ2-1; TCRdb returns TRBD2, unconfirmable since there is no DNA. The CDR3 covers 19 residues. CDR1 is SGHRS, CDR2 YFSETQ, per germline.

The CDR3 loop is CASGGWDTQYF. The chain joins TRBV6-5 to TRBJ2-3. Germline V lookup: CDR1 MNHEY, CDR2 SVGAGI. This CDR3 contains 11 residues.

The chain carries TRBV12-3 or TRBV12-4 and TRBJ2-1; TCRdb selects TRBD2, and the lack of DNA leaves this call unchecked. CDR3 length: 16 amino acids. The CDR3 protein is CASSIEIGLAGNEQFF.

The CDR3 spells CASSQGTGYADTQYF. The chain has TRBV14 and TRBJ2-3; absent DNA, TCRdb's TRBD1 call cannot be checked. Germline V CDR1 and CDR2: SGHDN, FVKESK. The CDR3 is made up of 15 amino acids.

The chain recombines TRBV28 with TRBJ1-2. The V gene's germline CDR1 is MDHEN and CDR2 SYDVKM. The CDR3 sequence is 13 residues long. The CDR3 reads CASSSYERDGYTF.

The CDR3 sequence is CSVILGVVDTQYF. This chain links TRBV29-1 with TRBJ2-3. Germline CDR1 reads SQVTM; CDR2 reads ANQGSEA. CDR3 size: 13 residues.

The rearrangement joins TRBV12-3 or TRBV12-4 to TRBJ2-1. This CDR3 region has 13 residues. The chain's CDR3 is CASRDVGSNEQFF.

The chain has TRBV20-1 and TRBJ2-3; with no DNA, the TCRdb D assignment of TRBD1 cannot be verified. Germline CDR1 DFQATT, CDR2 SNEGSKA (reference sequence). The CDR3 spans 14 residues. CDR3 amino acids: CSAARGSGSGTQYF.

J is TRBJ2-5 and V is TRBV7-9; there is no DNA to check the TCRdb D call of TRBD1. CDR3 size: 16 residues. CDR1 SEHNR and CDR2 FQNEAQ come from the germline V gene (reference sequence). The CDR3 sequence is CASSSLHLGTQETQYF.

The chain has TRBV12-3 or TRBV12-4 and TRBJ2-1; without DNA, the TCRdb call of TRBD2 cannot be checked. CDR3 size: 15 residues. The CDR3 reads CASRGREGSYNEQFF.

The chain is built from TRBV5-1 and TRBJ2-2. Germline CDR1 and CDR2: SGHRS and YFSETQ. This CDR3 contains 12 residues. CDR3 loop: CASSALAGELFF.

This chain uses TRBV27 with TRBJ1-5; TCRdb indicates TRBD1, and absent DNA this call remains unverified. CDR1 is MNHEY and CDR2 is SMNVEV in the germline V gene (reference sequence). The CDR3 extends over 15 amino acids. CDR3 in amino acids: CASSVGARIDQPQHF.

The J gene is TRBJ2-4, the V gene TRBV15; with no DNA, the TCRdb D assignment of TRBD2 cannot be verified. This CDR3 spans 16 amino acids. CDR1 and CDR2 (germline): LNHNV, YYDKDF (reference sequence). CDR3 in amino acids: CATSRGLSGGGDIQYF. The full variable domain, in which reference TRBV15 and TRBJ2-4 provide the parts outside the CDR3, is DAMVIQNPRYQVTQFGKPVTLSCSQTLNHNVMYWYQQKSSQAPKLLFHYYDKDFNNEADTPDNFQSRRPNTSFCFLDIRSPGLGDTAMYLCATSRGLSGGGDIQYFGAGTRLSVL.

This chain uses TRBV3-1 with TRBJ2-7; TCRdb proposes TRBD2, but this gene call is untestable without DNA. CDR3 length equals 15 residues. The germline CDR1 and CDR2 sequences are LGHDT and YNNKEL (reference sequence). The CDR3 is CASSPRLAPSYEQYF.

The chain has TRBV29-1 and TRBJ2-7; TCRdb gives TRBD1 as the D gene, but with no DNA this cannot be confirmed. This CDR3 comprises 16 residues. Germline CDR1 and CDR2: SQVTM and ANQGSEA. CDR3 residues: CSVEGQQGANPYEQYF.

The genes are TRBV29-1 and TRBJ2-1; TCRdb reports TRBD1, a call that lacks DNA to check it against. Germline V lookup: CDR1 SQVTM, CDR2 ANQGSEA. This CDR3 has 13 amino acids. The CDR3 here is CSVESQGGNEQFF.

V and J are TRBV10-3 and TRBJ1-5; the D gene TCRdb calls, TRBD1, cannot be checked with no DNA. The germline V gene encodes CDR1 ENHRY and CDR2 SYGVKD. The CDR3 totals 15 residues. CDR3 sequence reads: CAISVLGGDDQPQHF.

V gene TRBV10-3 combines with J gene TRBJ1-1; with no DNA, the TCRdb D assignment of TRBD1 cannot be verified. Germline CDR1 reads ENHRY; CDR2 reads SYGVKD. This CDR3 is 15 amino acids long. CDR3 in amino acids: CAISPHRQGATEAFF.

The V and J genes are TRBV20-1 and TRBJ2-3; TCRdb calls TRBD1, which cannot be checked without DNA. This CDR3 has 13 amino acids. The germline V gene encodes CDR1 DFQATT and CDR2 SNEGSKA (reference sequence). The CDR3 sequence: CSVGGRLGDTQYF.